The rows below give T cell receptor beta chains drawn from one sample of a study of blood T cell repertoires in COVID-19. Clones were read by immunoSEQ multiplex PCR, and TCRdb kept only the in-frame ones, dropping some. This repertoire shows 25,000 or so clones, about 83% found once; its top ten account for approximately 23%. Sequenced material: peripheral blood. The receptors come from a human donor in a cohort sampled during active COVID-19. Both conserved end residues are part of each CDR3. The D gene is left open where the match is weak. A row's size may be missing; if present it is once, few, many or a size class.

TRBJ2-3,19,.,TRBV7-6,TRBD2,CASSLNGGREYFRTDTQYF,TGTGCCAGCAGCTTAAACGGCGGGAGGGAGTACTTTCGCACAGATACGCAGTATTTT
TRBJ2-3,14,.,TRBV6-1,.,CASSDPPPLNTQYF,TGTGCCAGCAGTGATCCCCCCCCTCTAAATACGCAGTATTTT
TRBJ1-5,13,.,TRBV6-2/TRBV6-3,.,CASSLQGNQPQHF,TGTGCCAGCAGTTTACAGGGAAATCAGCCCCAGCATTTT
TRBJ1-2,12,.,TRBV15,TRBD1,CATAGTEYGYTF,TGTGCCACCGCCGGGACAGAATATGGCTACACCTTC
TRBJ2-7,16,.,TRBV28,TRBD2,CASRRFGLAGEWEQYF,TGTGCCAGCAGGCGGTTCGGGCTAGCGGGAGAATGGGAGCAGTACTTC
TRBJ2-7,14,.,TRBV10-3,.,CAISEVLGAYEQYF,TGTGCCATCAGTGAAGTCCTAGGGGCCTACGAGCAGTACTTC
TRBJ2-7,14,.,TRBV6-1,.,CASSEAQGTHEQYF,TGTGCCAGCAGTGAAGCCCAGGGAACCCACGAGCAGTACTTC
TRBJ2-6,16,once,TRBV10-1,TRBD2,CASNKREGVGANVLTF,TGCGCCAGCAATAAGCGGGAGGGGGTGGGGGCCAACGTCCTGACTTTC
TRBJ1-1,11,.,TRBV12-3/TRBV12-4,.,CASSRNREAFF,TGTGCCAGCAGTCGAAACAGGGAAGCTTTCTTT
TRBJ1-5,15,once,TRBV4-1,.,CASSPLPRGNQPQHF,TGCGCCAGCAGCCCCCTTCCCCGGGGCAATCAGCCCCAGCATTTT
TRBJ1-1,14,.,TRBV28,.,CASKVERLNTEAFF,TGTGCCAGCAAGGTTGAGAGGTTGAACACTGAAGCTTTCTTT
TRBJ1-4,14,.,TRBV5-1,.,CASSFGGSNEKLFF,TGCGCCAGCAGCTTCGGGGGGTCTAATGAAAAACTGTTTTTT
TRBJ2-7,17,.,TRBV4-3,TRBD1,CASSEGSGDRGLFAQYF,TGCGCCAGCAGCGAAGGTTCGGGGGACAGGGGGTTATTTGCGCAGTACTTC
TRBJ1-1,15,.,TRBV7-8,.,CASSLARSGGTEAFF,TGTGCCAGCAGCTTAGCTCGGTCGGGGGGCACTGAAGCTTTCTTT
TRBJ1-1,19,.,TRBV3-1/TRBV3-2,TRBD1,CASSLLSPPGQVGNTEAFF,TGTGCCAGCAGTCTCCTTTCCCCGCCTGGACAGGTCGGGAACACTGAAGCTTTCTTT
TRBJ1-1,14,.,TRBV4-3,.,CASSPRLMNTEAFF,TGCGCCAGCAGCCCCCGTCTAATGAACACTGAAGCTTTCTTT
TRBJ2-3,18,once,TRBV7-3,TRBD2,CASSRPGLAGLPTDTQYF,TGTGCCAGCAGTCGCCCCGGACTAGCGGGCCTACCCACAGATACGCAGTATTTT
TRBJ2-1,14,.,TRBV18,.,CASSPPHIPGEQFF,TGTGCCAGCTCACCACCGCACATCCCAGGTGAGCAGTTCTTC
TRBJ2-3,16,.,TRBV27,TRBD2,CASSLASGRVTDTQYF,TGTGCCAGCAGTCTGGCTAGCGGGAGGGTCACAGATACGCAGTATTTT
TRBJ2-3,17,.,TRBV4-2,.,CASSQDPPGLGTDTQYF,TGTGCCAGCAGCCAAGATCCCCCGGGTTTGGGCACAGATACGCAGTATTTT
TRBJ2-5,14,.,TRBV19,.,CASSRGVFQETQYF,TGTGCCAGTAGTAGGGGGGTCTTCCAAGAGACCCAGTACTTC
TRBJ2-5,11,.,TRBV19,.,CASSRWDSVHF,TGTGCCAGTTCGCGGTGGGACTCGGTACACTTC
TRBJ2-6,17,.,TRBV25-1,TRBD1,CASSGKTGNLGANVLTF,TGTGCCAGCAGTGGGAAGACAGGGAATCTTGGGGCCAACGTCCTGACTTTC
TRBJ2-6,15,medium-sized,TRBV10-2,.,CASSEERAGANVLTF,TGCGCCAGCAGTGAGGAGAGGGCAGGGGCCAACGTCCTGACTTTC
TRBJ2-3,15,.,TRBV7-2,TRBD2,CASSLDGGTTDTQYF,TGTGCCAGCAGCTTAGACGGGGGGACCACAGATACGCAGTATTTT
TRBJ1-2,12,.,TRBV28,.,CASGGVGGGYTF,TGTGCCAGCGGCGGCGTGGGTGGTGGCTACACCTTC
TRBJ2-7,16,.,TRBV4-3,.,CASSQEVGRGAYEQYF,TGCGCCAGCAGCCAAGAGGTAGGCAGGGGGGCCTACGAGCAGTACTTC
TRBJ1-3,18,.,TRBV3-1/TRBV3-2,.,CASSPRGGRGISGNTIYF,TGTGCCAGCAGCCCAAGGGGGGGCAGGGGAATCTCTGGAAACACCATATATTTT
TRBJ1-6,12,.,TRBV27,.,CASSRGNSPLHF,TGTGCCAGCAGTCGGGGGAATTCACCCCTCCACTTT
TRBJ2-3,12,few,TRBV2,.,CASSTSTDTQYF,TGTGCCAGCAGTACTAGCACAGATACGCAGTATTTT
TRBJ1-5,14,.,TRBV7-9,TRBD1,CASSPSTGNQPQHF,TGTGCCAGCAGCCCCTCGACAGGGAATCAGCCCCAGCATTTT
TRBJ1-1,16,.,TRBV5-1,TRBD1,CASSFTTGTGGTEAFF,TGCGCCAGCAGCTTCACGACCGGGACAGGTGGCACTGAAGCTTTCTTT
TRBJ2-3,15,.,TRBV6-4,TRBD2,CASSERGLDTDTQYF,TGTGCCAGCAGCGAGCGGGGGCTAGACACAGATACGCAGTATTTT
TRBJ1-2,13,.,TRBV27,TRBD1,CASTDRQGGGYTF,TGTGCCAGCACCGACCGACAGGGCGGCGGCTACACCTTC
TRBJ1-1,13,.,TRBV6-4,.,CASRAYWNTEAFF,TGTGCCAGCAGAGCCTACTGGAACACTGAAGCTTTCTTT
TRBJ2-7,16,.,TRBV18,.,CASSLTDSGGVDEQYF,TGTGCCAGCTCACTGACCGACAGTGGCGGGGTCGACGAGCAGTACTTC
TRBJ2-1,17,once,TRBV2,TRBD2,CASTFWTERTSGGGQFF,TGTGCCAGCACCTTCTGGACAGAAAGGACTAGCGGGGGGGGGCAGTTCTTC
TRBJ2-1,13,once,TRBV6-5,.,CALKAGTSNEQFF,TGTGCCCTAAAGGCGGGGACCAGTAATGAGCAGTTCTTC
TRBJ2-7,15,.,TRBV4-3,TRBD2,CASSQDAGLPGEQYF,TGCGCCAGCAGCCAAGATGCGGGACTACCGGGGGAGCAGTACTTC
TRBJ2-3,14,.,TRBV7-2,.,CASSPEGGPDTQYF,TGTGCCAGCAGCCCAGAGGGGGGGCCCGATACGCAGTATTTT
TRBJ1-5,20,.,TRBV2,TRBD1,CASSPENPVNRGYSNQPQHF,TGTGCCAGCAGCCCCGAAAACCCCGTAAACAGGGGATATAGCAATCAGCCCCAGCATTTT
TRBJ2-7,15,.,TRBV7-2,TRBD2,CASSLASGTSAEQYF,TGTGCCAGCAGCTTAGCCTCCGGGACTAGCGCCGAGCAGTACTTC
TRBJ2-2,17,.,TRBV5-6,TRBD1,CASSLVGRTGGTGELFF,TGTGCCAGCAGCTTGGTTGGACGGACAGGGGGTACCGGGGAGCTGTTTTTT
TRBJ1-4,15,.,TRBV13,.,CASSSWGEANEKLFF,TGTGCCAGCAGCTCGTGGGGGGAAGCTAATGAAAAACTGTTTTTT
TRBJ1-5,13,.,TRBV7-2,.,CASTRGWNQPQHF,TGTGCCAGTACAAGGGGATGGAATCAGCCCCAGCATTTT
TRBJ1-3,16,.,TRBV14,TRBD1,CASSQTGDPHGNTIYF,TGTGCCAGCAGCCAGACAGGGGACCCCCATGGAAACACCATATATTTT
TRBJ2-7,16,.,TRBV29-1,TRBD1,CSVGGAGDRAPHEQYF,TGCAGCGTTGGGGGGGCCGGGGACAGGGCCCCTCACGAGCAGTACTTC
TRBJ1-2,15,.,TRBV14,TRBD1,CASSQGDSRNYGYTF,TGTGCCAGCAGCCAAGGGGACAGTCGTAACTATGGCTACACCTTC
TRBJ2-3,16,.,TRBV6-2/TRBV6-3,.,CASSYSIGHMTDTQYF,TGTGCCAGCAGTTACTCGATCGGACACATGACAGATACGCAGTATTTT
TRBJ2-1,14,.,TRBV7-9,TRBD2,CASSPGTTYNEQFF,TGTGCCAGCAGCCCCGGGACTACCTACAATGAGCAGTTCTTC
TRBJ2-2,16,.,TRBV4-1,TRBD1,CASSRGQGTNTGELFF,TGCGCCAGCAGCCGGGGACAGGGGACGAACACCGGGGAGCTGTTTTTT
TRBJ1-2,16,few,TRBV28,TRBD1,CASSSPGQGSGYGYTF,TGTGCCAGCAGTTCCCCGGGACAGGGTTCGGGCTATGGCTACACCTTC
TRBJ2-3,17,.,TRBV4-2,TRBD2,CASSQLTSGGLPDTQYF,TGTGCCAGCAGCCAGTTAACTAGCGGGGGGTTGCCAGATACGCAGTATTTT
TRBJ2-2,19,.,TRBV5-1,.,CASSGTASQGTRRTGELFF,TGCGCCAGCAGCGGGACCGCCTCACAGGGGACTCGACGAACCGGGGAGCTGTTTTTT
TRBJ2-1,17,.,TRBV28,.,CASSPPLWGADPNEQFF,TGTGCCAGCAGTCCACCTCTATGGGGAGCAGACCCGAATGAGCAGTTCTTC
TRBJ2-1,18,.,TRBV21-1,.,CARHPVGAVAVHHNEQFF,TGTGCCAGACACCCCGTGGGGGCGGTGGCGGTTCATCACAATGAGCAGTTCTTC
TRBJ2-3,16,.,TRBV28,TRBD2,CASRGLAGGSGDTQYF,TGTGCCAGCAGAGGACTAGCGGGAGGGTCGGGAGATACGCAGTATTTT
TRBJ1-3,15,.,TRBV28,.,CASSSRQWGRNTIYF,TGTGCCAGCAGTTCCCGACAGTGGGGCCGAAACACCATATATTTT
TRBJ2-7,15,.,TRBV19,TRBD2,CASSINQRGPYEQYF,TGTGCCAGTAGTATAAACCAGCGGGGGCCCTACGAGCAGTACTTC
TRBJ1-6,14,.,TRBV5-5,.,CASSDGSPRSPLHF,TGTGCCAGCAGCGACGGTTCCCCCAGGTCACCCCTCCACTTT